A selection of T cell receptor beta chains follows, all from one sample in a study of blood T cell repertoires in COVID-19. The table came from immunoSEQ multiplex PCR; TCRdb's copy has only in-frame clones and leaves some out. Of about 290,000 clones listed, approximately 90% are singletons. Sequencing input: peripheral blood. These receptors all come from a woman aged 30 to 39 with active or convalescent COVID-19. The CDR3 runs from the conserved cysteine through the conserved F or W. D genes are given only for firm matches. Rows may omit the clone size; those that give it use once, few, many or a size class.

v_call,d_call,clone_size,j_call,cdr3_aa,cdr3_nt
TRBV10-2,TRBD1,NA,TRBJ2-1,CASSEWGAGGNEQFF,TGCGCCAGCAGTGAGTGGGGAGCAGGGGGCAATGAGCAGTTCTTC
TRBV20-1,NA,NA,TRBJ1-5,CSASGSTNQPQHF,TGCAGTGCTAGTGGGAGCACCAATCAGCCCCAGCATTTT
TRBV6-6,TRBD1,NA,TRBJ1-4,CASRTGQVEKLFF,TGTGCCAGCAGAACGGGACAGGTCGAAAAACTGTTTTTT
TRBV2,NA,NA,TRBJ1-2,CASSELGGYGYTF,TGTGCCAGCAGTGAACTGGGGGGCTATGGCTACACCTTC
TRBV5-5,TRBD1,few,TRBJ1-6,CASSSQGERSPLHF,TGTGCCAGCAGCTCGCAGGGGGAACGATCACCCCTCCACTTT
TRBV15,TRBD1,NA,TRBJ2-1,CATSRNPGQNYNEQFF,TGTGCCACCAGCAGGAACCCGGGACAGAACTACAATGAGCAGTTCTTC
TRBV12-3/TRBV12-4,TRBD2,once,TRBJ2-5,CASEGGGTQYF,TGTGCCTCGGAAGGCGGGGGGACCCAGTACTTC
TRBV9,TRBD2,few,TRBJ2-1,CASSPEGAGPDNEQFF,TGTGCCAGCAGCCCCGAGGGAGCGGGACCCGACAATGAGCAGTTCTTC
TRBV14,NA,NA,TRBJ2-2,CASSQVGLLNTGELFF,TGTGCCAGCAGCCAAGTTGGCCTCCTGAACACCGGGGAGCTGTTTTTT
TRBV27,NA,NA,TRBJ2-2,CASSSPPGGELFF,TGTGCCAGCAGTTCTCCTCCCGGCGGGGAGCTGTTTTTT
TRBV7-2,NA,NA,TRBJ2-1,CASSLASRVDNEQFF,TGTGCCAGCAGCTTAGCGTCCAGGGTCGACAATGAGCAGTTCTTC
TRBV30,NA,NA,TRBJ1-2,CAWSVRQDKSYTF,TGTGCCTGGAGTGTACGACAGGACAAGAGCTACACCTTC
TRBV6-5,NA,NA,TRBJ1-2,CASSSHQRYRNGYTF,TGTGCCAGCAGTTCCCACCAGCGGTATCGGAATGGCTACACCTTC
TRBV19,NA,NA,TRBJ1-5,CASSMQGRTEPQHF,TGTGCCAGTAGTATGCAGGGGCGCACGGAGCCCCAGCATTTT
TRBV3-1/TRBV3-2,TRBD1,NA,TRBJ1-1,CASSQITGGGAEAFF,TGTGCCAGCAGCCAAATTACAGGGGGAGGGGCTGAAGCTTTCTTT
TRBV5-1,NA,few,TRBJ2-1,CASSLERDEQFF,TGCGCCAGCAGCTTGGAGAGGGATGAGCAGTTCTTC
TRBV7-8,NA,once,TRBJ2-1,CASSLILGQTINEQFF,TGTGCCAGCAGCTTAATCCTTGGACAGACTATTAATGAGCAGTTCTTC
TRBV5-1,TRBD1,NA,TRBJ1-1,CASSLEGTVEAFF,TGCGCCAGCAGCTTGGAAGGGACAGTTGAAGCTTTCTTT
TRBV19,TRBD1,NA,TRBJ1-6,CASRPVGRGFSNSPLHF,TGTGCCAGTCGCCCTGTGGGCAGGGGGTTTTCCAATTCACCCCTCCACTTT
TRBV12-5,NA,NA,TRBJ2-1,CASGSPNEQFF,TGTGCTAGTGGTTCCCCAAATGAGCAGTTCTTC
TRBV19,NA,NA,TRBJ2-3,CASNLQGTDTQYF,TGTGCCAGTAATCTCCAGGGCACAGATACGCAGTATTTT
TRBV30,TRBD1,NA,TRBJ2-2,CAGTRTGSSGELFF,TGTGCCGGCACCCGGACAGGGTCCTCCGGGGAGCTGTTTTTT
TRBV7-2,TRBD2,NA,TRBJ2-7,CAGSQRGGGDEQYF,TGTGCCGGTTCCCAGCGGGGGGGCGGGGACGAGCAGTACTTC
TRBV7-9,TRBD1,NA,TRBJ1-1,CASIPTDRGLSTEAFF,TGTGCCAGCATTCCCACCGACAGGGGGCTAAGCACTGAAGCTTTCTTT
TRBV7-2,TRBD1,NA,TRBJ1-3,CASTTGVRDTIYF,TGTGCCAGTACGACAGGGGTGAGAGACACCATATATTTT
TRBV28,TRBD1,NA,TRBJ1-2,CASSSGTGIMEYYGYTF,TGTGCCAGCAGCTCCGGGACAGGGATCATGGAGTACTATGGCTACACCTTC
TRBV6-2/TRBV6-3,NA,NA,TRBJ2-4,CASSYQAGNIQYF,TGTGCCAGCAGTTACCAGGCGGGTAACATTCAGTACTTC
TRBV27,TRBD2,NA,TRBJ2-1,CASSSGGGSYNEQFF,TGTGCCAGCAGTAGCGGGGGGGGCTCCTACAATGAGCAGTTCTTC
TRBV12-3/TRBV12-4,NA,NA,TRBJ2-2,CASTSNPGELFF,TGTGCCAGCACCTCTAATCCCGGGGAGCTGTTTTTT
TRBV4-1,NA,many,TRBJ1-1,CASSLGDVAGLTGTEAFF,TGCGCCAGCAGCCTAGGAGACGTAGCTGGTTTAACGGGCACTGAAGCTTTCTTT
TRBV2,NA,NA,TRBJ2-7,CASSERRGSYEQYF,TGTGCCAGCAGTGAACGGAGGGGCTCCTACGAGCAGTACTTC